This passage covers 8 T cell receptor beta chains from one sample sequenced in a study of T cells in Graves' hyperthyroidism and ophthalmopathy. TCR beta CDR3 region amplification was performed from RNA transcripts. The HTBI set primed first-round TCR CDR3 RT-PCR. TCRdb called the multiplex PCR reads again in MiXCR, with one record for every CDR3 protein. The data hold roughly 500,000 distinct CDR3 sequences, with roughly 22% observed a single time. Sequenced sample: blood. These receptors were collected from a woman aged 70 to 79 with Graves' ophthalmopathy.

This clonotype was seen ten or more times. The CDR3 nucleotides read TGTGCCAGCAGCTTAATGCCTACGCAGTATTTT. Protein product: CASSLMPTQYF. The chain has TRBV11-2 and TRBJ2-3; D is unclear. V dropped 2 bases and J dropped 8 bases, with 5 bases sitting between them. CDR3 length equals 11 residues. Germline assignment: CDR1 SGHAT and CDR2 FQNNGV.

The J gene is TRBJ2-5, the V gene TRBV5-5, with TRBD2 matching 7 bases. In germline, CDR1 is SGHKS, CDR2 YYEKEE (reference sequence). The CDR3 is made up of 15 amino acids. The ends lost 2 bases at V and 2 bases at J; junction bases unmatched: 6. The CDR3 is CASSLGGRIQETQYF. The DNA for the CDR3 is TGTGCCAGCAGCTTAGGCGGGAGAATACAAGAGACCCAGTACTTC. Based on the CDR3 plus reference TRBV5-5 and TRBJ2-5, the full variable domain is DAGVTQSPTHLIKTRGQQVTLRCSPISGHKSVSWYQQVLGQGPQFIFQYYEKEERGRGNFPDRFSARQFPNYSSELNVNALLLGDSALYLCASSLGGRIQETQYFGPGTRLLVL.

This clonotype was seen repeatedly, ten times or more. The chain employs TRBV12-3 or TRBV12-4 and TRBJ2-1; TRBD2 matches at 14 bases. This CDR3 spans 16 amino acids. With V trimmed by 6 bases and J by 4 bases, 5 bases remained unmatched. CDR3 bases: TGTGCCAGCAGACCGACTAGCGGGAGGGGTTACAATGAGCAGTTCTTC. As protein: CASRPTSGRGYNEQFF.

The table lists this clonotype with a few counts. The chain couples TRBV20-1 to TRBJ1-5; tentatively, D is TRBD1 (5 bases). Germline values: CDR1 DFQATT, CDR2 SNEGSKA (reference sequence). Trimming stripped 5 bases from V and 7 bases from J, with 15 bases between. CDR3 length: 13 amino acids. CDR3 in amino acids: CSAPRGVGQPQHF. The CDR3 DNA sequence: TGCAGTGCTCCTCGGGGGGTTGGACAGCCCCAGCATTTT.

This clonotype was recorded a few times. This chain links TRBV6-1 with TRBJ2-2; tentatively, D is TRBD1 (6 bases). In germline, CDR1 is MNHNS, CDR2 SASEGT. V lost 7 bases and J 0 bases, leaving 12 bases between the germline ends. There are 15 residues in the CDR3. CDR3 coding DNA: TGTGCCAGCACCCGGGGACACCCGAACACCGGGGAGCTGTTTTTT. The encoded protein is CASTRGHPNTGELFF.

Here the CDR3 DNA reads TGTGCCAGTAGTGTTCAGCGGATAGGGACTAGCGGGAAGAGCACAGATACGCAGTATTTT. This translates into CASSVQRIGTSGKSTDTQYF. The V call is TRBV19, the J call TRBJ2-3, with TRBD2 identical over 13 bases. In germline, CDR1 is LNHDA, CDR2 SQIVND (reference sequence). V shed 5 bases and J 0 bases; nucleotides not matched to a gene: 14. This CDR3 is built from 20 residues.

This clonotype was observed a few times. V usage is TRBV7-3 and J usage is TRBJ1-2; 7 bases are shared with TRBD1. J gave up 7 bases and V 5 bases, and 7 bases lay outside the gene matches. The CDR3 sequence is 13 residues long. CDR1 and CDR2 (germline): SGHTA, FQGTGA. CDR3 nucleotide sequence: TGTGCCAGCAGCGCGGGGACAGTTAGTGGCTACACCTTC. Translating it yields CASSAGTVSGYTF.

This clonotype was picked up a small number of times. The chain is built from TRBV30 and TRBJ2-3, with D possibly matching TRBD2 (6 bases). Trimming took off 1 base at V and 1 base at J, with 6 bases between the two ends. Germline V gene data show CDR1 as GTSNPN and CDR2 as SVGIG (reference sequence). The CDR3 has 13 residues. CDR3: CAWSGRGTDTQYF. CDR3 in DNA: TGTGCCTGGAGTGGGAGGGGCACAGATACGCAGTATTTT.